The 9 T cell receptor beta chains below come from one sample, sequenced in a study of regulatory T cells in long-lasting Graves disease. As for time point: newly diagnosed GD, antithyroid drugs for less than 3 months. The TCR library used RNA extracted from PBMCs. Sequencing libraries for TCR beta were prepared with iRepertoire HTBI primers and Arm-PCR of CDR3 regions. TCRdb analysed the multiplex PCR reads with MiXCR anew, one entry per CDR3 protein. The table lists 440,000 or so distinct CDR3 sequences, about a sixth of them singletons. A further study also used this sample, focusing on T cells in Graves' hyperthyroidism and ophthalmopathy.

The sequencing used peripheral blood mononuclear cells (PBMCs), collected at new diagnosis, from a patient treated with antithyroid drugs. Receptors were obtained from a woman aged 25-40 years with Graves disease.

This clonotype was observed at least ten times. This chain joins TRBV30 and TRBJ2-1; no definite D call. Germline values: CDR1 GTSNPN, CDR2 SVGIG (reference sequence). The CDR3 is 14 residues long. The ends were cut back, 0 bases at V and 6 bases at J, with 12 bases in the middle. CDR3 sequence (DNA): TGTGCCTGGAGTGTCTTGGGGTTCGGCAATGAGCAGTTCTTC. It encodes CAWSVLGFGNEQFF.

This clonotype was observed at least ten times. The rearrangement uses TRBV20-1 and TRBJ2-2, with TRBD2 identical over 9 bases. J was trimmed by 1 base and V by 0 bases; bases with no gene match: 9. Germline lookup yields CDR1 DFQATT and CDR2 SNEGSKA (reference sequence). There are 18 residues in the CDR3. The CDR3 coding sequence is TGCAGTGCTAGAGACGGGGGGGGTAGCGGGAGGAACACCGGGGAGCTGTTTTTT. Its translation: CSARDGGGSGRNTGELFF.

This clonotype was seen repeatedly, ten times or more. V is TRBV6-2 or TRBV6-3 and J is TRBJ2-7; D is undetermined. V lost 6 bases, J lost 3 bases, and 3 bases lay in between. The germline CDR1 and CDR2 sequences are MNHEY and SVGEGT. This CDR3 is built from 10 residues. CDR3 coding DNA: TGTGCCAGCAGCTTCTACGAGCAGTACTTC. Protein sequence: CASSFYEQYF.

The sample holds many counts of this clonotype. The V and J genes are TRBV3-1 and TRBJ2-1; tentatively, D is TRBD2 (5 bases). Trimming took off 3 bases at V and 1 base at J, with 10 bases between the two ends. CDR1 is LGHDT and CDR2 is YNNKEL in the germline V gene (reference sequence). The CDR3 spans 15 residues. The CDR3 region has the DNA TGTGCCAGCAGCCAGCGGGTATCGTCCTACAATGAGCAGTTCTTC. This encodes CASSQRVSSYNEQFF.

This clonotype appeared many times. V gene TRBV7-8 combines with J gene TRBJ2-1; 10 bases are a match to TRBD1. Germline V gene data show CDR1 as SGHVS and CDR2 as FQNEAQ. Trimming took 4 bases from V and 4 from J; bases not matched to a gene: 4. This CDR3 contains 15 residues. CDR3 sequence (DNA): TGTGCCAGCAGCTGGGACAGGGGTAATTACAATGAGCAGTTCTTC. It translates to CASSWDRGNYNEQFF.

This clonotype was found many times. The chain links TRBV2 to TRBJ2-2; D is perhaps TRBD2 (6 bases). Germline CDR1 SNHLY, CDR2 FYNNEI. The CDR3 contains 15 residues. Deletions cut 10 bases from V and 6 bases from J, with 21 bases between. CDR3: CAILTRRERSGELFF. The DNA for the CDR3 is TGTGCCATCCTCACCCGACGGGAGAGGTCCGGGGAGCTGTTTTTT.

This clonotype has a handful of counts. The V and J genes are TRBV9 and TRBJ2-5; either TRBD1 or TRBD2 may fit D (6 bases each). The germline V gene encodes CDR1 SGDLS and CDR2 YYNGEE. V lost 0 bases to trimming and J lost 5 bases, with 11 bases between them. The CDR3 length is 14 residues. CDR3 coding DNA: TGTGCCAGCAGCGTAGAGGGGGGTGGCGAGACCCAGTACTTC. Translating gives CASSVEGGGETQYF.

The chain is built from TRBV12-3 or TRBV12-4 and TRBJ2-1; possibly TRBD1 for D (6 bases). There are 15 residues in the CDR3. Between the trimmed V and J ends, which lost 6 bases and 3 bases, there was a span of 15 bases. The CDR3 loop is CASRLSGQVYNEQFF. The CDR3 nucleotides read TGTGCCAGCAGACTTTCGGGACAAGTCTACAATGAGCAGTTCTTC.

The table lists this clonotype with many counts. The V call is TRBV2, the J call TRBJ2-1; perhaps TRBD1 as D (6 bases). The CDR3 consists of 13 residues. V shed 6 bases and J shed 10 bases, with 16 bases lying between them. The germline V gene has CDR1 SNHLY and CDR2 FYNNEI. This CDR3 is CASRDRDTREQFF. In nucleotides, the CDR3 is TGTGCCAGCAGGGACCGGGACACCCGGGAGCAGTTCTTC.